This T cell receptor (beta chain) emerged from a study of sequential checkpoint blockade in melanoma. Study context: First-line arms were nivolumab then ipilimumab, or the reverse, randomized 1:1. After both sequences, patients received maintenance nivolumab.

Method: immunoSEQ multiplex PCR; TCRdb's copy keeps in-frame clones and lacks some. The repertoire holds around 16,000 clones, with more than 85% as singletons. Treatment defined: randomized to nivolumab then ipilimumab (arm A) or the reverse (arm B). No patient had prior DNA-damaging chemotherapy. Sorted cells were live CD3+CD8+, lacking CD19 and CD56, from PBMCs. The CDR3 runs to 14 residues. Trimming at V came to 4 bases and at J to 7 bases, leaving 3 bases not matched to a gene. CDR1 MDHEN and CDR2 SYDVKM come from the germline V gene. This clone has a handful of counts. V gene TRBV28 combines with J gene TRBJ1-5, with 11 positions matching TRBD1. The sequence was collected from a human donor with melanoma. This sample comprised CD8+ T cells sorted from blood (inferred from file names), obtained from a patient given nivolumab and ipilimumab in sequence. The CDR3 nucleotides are TGTGCCAGCAGTTCCGGGACAGGGGGGCAGCCCCAGCATTTT. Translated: CASSSGTGGQPQHF.